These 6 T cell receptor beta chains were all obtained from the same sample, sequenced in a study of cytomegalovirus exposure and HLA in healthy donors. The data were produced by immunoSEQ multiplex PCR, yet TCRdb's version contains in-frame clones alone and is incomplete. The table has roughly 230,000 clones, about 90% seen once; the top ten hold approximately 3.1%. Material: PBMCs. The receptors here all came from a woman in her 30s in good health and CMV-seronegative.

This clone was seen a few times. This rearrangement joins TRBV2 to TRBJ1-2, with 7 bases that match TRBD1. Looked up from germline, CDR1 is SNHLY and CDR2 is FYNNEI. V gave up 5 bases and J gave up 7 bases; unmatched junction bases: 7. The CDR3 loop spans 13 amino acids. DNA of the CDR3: TGTGCCAGCAGTACTGGACAGGCCCTTGGCTACACCTTC. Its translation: CASSTGQALGYTF.

CDR3 residues: CASSFGGQGADEQYF. In nucleotides, the CDR3 is TGTGCCAGCAGCTTCGGAGGACAGGGGGCTGACGAGCAGTACTTC. The chain has TRBV5-6 and TRBJ2-7; 11 nucleotides align to TRBD1. This CDR3 spans 15 amino acids. The V gene's germline CDR1 is SGHDT and CDR2 YYEEEE. J lost 5 bases, V lost 2 bases, and 6 bases had no gene match.

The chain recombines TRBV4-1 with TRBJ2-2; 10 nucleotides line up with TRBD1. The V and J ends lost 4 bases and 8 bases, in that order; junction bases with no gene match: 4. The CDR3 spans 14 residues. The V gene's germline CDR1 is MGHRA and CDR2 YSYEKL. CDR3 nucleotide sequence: TGCGCCAGCAGCCCGACAGGGGGCGGGGGGGAGCTGTTTTTT. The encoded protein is CASSPTGGGGELFF.

CDR3 region: CAISRQGLNTEAFF. The CDR3 nucleotides read TGTGCCATCAGCCGACAGGGGCTGAACACTGAAGCTTTCTTT. The rearrangement joins TRBV10-3 to TRBJ1-1; TRBD1 agrees at 8 bases. Trimming cost V 6 bases and J 0 bases; bases outside gene matches: 3. From germline, CDR1 is ENHRY and CDR2 SYGVKD. CDR3 length: 14 amino acids.

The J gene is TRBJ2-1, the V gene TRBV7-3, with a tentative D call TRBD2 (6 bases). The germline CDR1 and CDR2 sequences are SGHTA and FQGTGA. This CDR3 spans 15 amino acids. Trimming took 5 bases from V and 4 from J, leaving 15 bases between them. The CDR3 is CASSPQEGLYNEQFF. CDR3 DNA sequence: TGTGCCAGCAGCCCTCAGGAGGGCCTATACAATGAGCAGTTCTTC. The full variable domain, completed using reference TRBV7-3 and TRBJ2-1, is GAGVSQTPSNKVTEKGKYVELRCDPISGHTALYWYRQSLGQGPEFLIYFQGTGAADDSGLPNDRFFAVRPEGSVSTLKIQRTERGDSAVYLCASSPQEGLYNEQFFGPGTRLTVL.

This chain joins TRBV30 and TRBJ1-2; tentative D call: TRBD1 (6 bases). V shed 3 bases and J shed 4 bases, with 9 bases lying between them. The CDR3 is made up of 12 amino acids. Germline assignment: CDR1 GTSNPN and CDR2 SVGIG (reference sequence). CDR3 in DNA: TGTGCCTGGAGGGGGGGCCCCTATGGCTACACCTTC. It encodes CAWRGGPYGYTF.